These 28 T cell receptor beta chains were all obtained from the same sample, sequenced in a study of a mutant IDH1 vaccine in newly diagnosed glioma. The time point denotes: baseline, week 1 (first vaccination visit). Specified treatment: pre-vaccination baseline after standard-of-care therapy. This table comes from immunoSEQ multiplex PCR, and its TCRdb copy is limited to in-frame clones, with some not included. The table includes tens of thousands of clones, 65% to 90% detected once. This specimen was PBMCs, taken from a glioma patient treated with radiotherapy, temozolomide or both. The receptors were sampled from a man younger than 40 with glioma.

This clone was detected a few times. The rearrangement joins TRBV29-1 to TRBJ1-2; D is perhaps TRBD1 (6 bases). CDR3 size: 10 residues. CDR1 is SQVTM, CDR2 ANQGSEA, per germline. V lost 7 bases, J lost 9 bases, and 12 bases lay in between. The CDR3 region has the DNA TGCAGCGCCGAGGACAGTCGCTACACCTTC. The encoded protein is CSAEDSRYTF.

The chain couples TRBV7-6 to TRBJ2-3; no firm D call. CDR1 and CDR2 (germline): SGHVS, FNYEAQ. The germline V and J ends were trimmed by 5 bases and 0 bases, with 3 bases remaining between them. The CDR3 runs 12 residues. The CDR3 protein is CASSLSTDTQYF. As DNA, the CDR3 is TGTGCCAGCAGCCTCAGCACAGATACGCAGTATTTT.

The V gene is TRBV7-8, the J gene TRBJ1-4, with 7 bases matching TRBD1. CDR1 is SGHVS, CDR2 FQNEAQ, per germline. This CDR3 comprises 16 residues. V shed 5 bases and J 8 bases; nucleotides not matched to a gene: 14. DNA for the CDR3: TGTGCCAGCAGCCCATCGGGGGACAGCGAGGGAGAAAAACTGTTTTTT. Amino acids: CASSPSGDSEGEKLFF.

The chain combines TRBV19 with TRBJ1-6; unclear D gene. The V end was cut by 5 bases, the J end by 0 bases, with 5 bases between. The CDR3 has 14 amino acids. Germline CDR1 reads LNHDA; CDR2 reads SQIVND (reference sequence). CDR3 nucleotides: TGTGCCAGTAGTGTGAACTCCTATAATTCACCCCTCCACTTT. Amino acid sequence: CASSVNSYNSPLHF.

The chain combines TRBV5-1 with TRBJ2-1, with 11 bases that match TRBD2. CDR1 and CDR2 (germline): SGHRS, YFSETQ. The CDR3 is 17 residues long. After removal of 0 bases from V and 4 bases from J, the junction contained 6 bases not matched to a gene. CDR3 nucleotides: TGCGCCAGCAGCTTGGCCCCTAGCGGGGGGCCTTACAATGAGCAGTTCTTC. Its protein product is CASSLAPSGGPYNEQFF. Complete variable domain (other parts from reference TRBV5-1 and TRBJ2-1): KAGVTQTPRYLIKTRGQQVTLSCSPISGHRSVSWYQQTPGQGLQFLFEYFSETQRNKGNFPGRFSGRQFSNSRSEMNVSTLELGDSALYLCASSLAPSGGPYNEQFFGPGTRLTVL.

This clone has more than one count but fewer than ten. This chain connects TRBV19 to TRBJ1-2, with D perhaps matching TRBD1 (5 bases). V lost 5 bases, J lost 0 bases, and 16 bases lay in between. Germline CDR1 is LNHDA and CDR2 is SQIVND (reference sequence). The CDR3 is made up of 16 amino acids. The CDR3 region has the DNA TGTGCCAGTAGTGCAAACCACAGGAGTTCTAACTATGGCTACACCTTC. It specifies CASSANHRSSNYGYTF. Variable domain in full (rest from reference TRBV19 and TRBJ1-2): DGGITQSPKYLFRKEGQNVTLSCEQNLNHDAMYWYRQDPGQGLRLIYYSQIVNDFQKGDIAEGYSVSREKKESFPLTVTSAQKNPTAFYLCASSANHRSSNYGYTFGSGTRLTVV.

To note about this clone: Other DNA sequences in this sample translate to the same CDR3. The chain is built from TRBV18 and TRBJ2-6; weak D call: TRBD2 (6 bases). The CDR3 sequence is 14 residues long. Trimming left V 8 bases short and J 4 bases short, with 12 bases between. The germline V gene has CDR1 KGHSH and CDR2 LQKENI. The CDR3 DNA sequence: TGTGCCAGCACCAGGGAGGCCGGGGCCAACGTCCTGACTTTC. It specifies CASTREAGANVLTF.

This sequence joins TRBV7-2 and TRBJ1-6; D may be TRBD1 (6 bases). V lost 2 bases and J lost 5, with 10 bases in between. The CDR3 is made up of 15 amino acids. The germline gives CDR1 SGHTA, CDR2 FQGNSA. The CDR3 protein is CASSLFPGDNSPLHF. For the CDR3, the DNA is TGTGCCAGCAGCTTATTCCCAGGGGATAATTCACCCCTCCACTTT.

The gene calls are TRBV7-2 and TRBJ1-5; no clear D. The germline CDR1 and CDR2 sequences are SGHTA and FQGNSA. This CDR3 is 15 amino acids long. V lost 7 bases, J lost 7 bases, and 20 bases lay in between. The CDR3 DNA follows: TGTGCCAGCACCGCGCAAAATGGAGGGCGACAGCCCCAGCATTTT. Protein sequence: CASTAQNGGRQPQHF.

The V gene is TRBV4-1, the J gene TRBJ1-1; possibly TRBD1 for D (6 bases). The CDR3 length is 14 residues. Germline CDR1 and CDR2: MGHRA and YSYEKL. The V end lost 2 bases, the J end lost 1 base, and 8 bases lay between the germline ends. CDR3 protein: CASSQQGQNTEAFF. DNA for the CDR3: TGCGCCAGCAGCCAACAGGGGCAGAACACTGAAGCTTTCTTT.

V is TRBV19 and J is TRBJ2-1; no clear D. Deletions cut 7 bases from V and 0 bases from J, with 10 bases between. Germline assignment: CDR1 LNHDA and CDR2 SQIVND (reference sequence). The CDR3 sequence is 14 residues long. The CDR3 DNA reads as TGTGCCAGTAAGTGGCGAAGCTCCTACAATGAGCAGTTCTTC. Its protein is CASKWRSSYNEQFF.

The CDR3: CASSRKDGTEAFDEQFF. Written as DNA, the CDR3 is TGTGCCAGCAGCCGTAAAGATGGGACAGAGGCGTTCGATGAGCAGTTCTTC. The rearrangement links TRBV13 to TRBJ2-1; the match to TRBD1 covers 7 bases. With 5 bases clipped from V and 8 bases from J, the junction kept 18 bases outside the gene matches. The germline V gene encodes CDR1 PRHDT and CDR2 FYEKMQ (reference sequence). This CDR3 region has 17 residues.

V and J are TRBV7-8 and TRBJ2-1, with D tentatively TRBD1 (5 bases). This CDR3 is 13 amino acids long. CDR1 and CDR2 (germline): SGHVS, FQNEAQ. Trimming took 5 bases from V and 10 from J, leaving 15 bases between them. The chain's CDR3 is CASSLPDRAEQFF. The CDR3 DNA reads TGTGCCAGCAGCCTACCCGACAGAGCGGAGCAGTTCTTC.

This clone was counted a single time. V usage is TRBV21-1 and J usage is TRBJ2-5; TRBD1 was called by the table and not checked on the DNA. With the DNA end fitting TRBJ2-7 better, the J assignment may be wrong. TRBV21-1 corresponds to a pseudogene. The CDR3 runs to 14 residues. The CDR3 DNA is TGTGCCAGCACCCCCCGGGACAGCCCCTACGAGCAGTACTTC. Residues: CASTPRDSPYEQYF.

As for this clone: One junction end disagrees with the germline gene, perhaps due to a read error. The chain links TRBV15 to TRBJ1-2; 8 positions match TRBD1. Looked up from germline, CDR1 is LNHNV and CDR2 is YYDKDF (reference sequence). This CDR3 has 14 amino acids. This chain's CDR3 is CVTSSQQGDYGYTF. In nucleotides, the CDR3 is TGTGTCACCAGCAGTCAACAGGGGGACTATGGCTACACCTTC.

This chain joins TRBV5-4 and TRBJ2-4, with 8 nucleotides matching TRBD1. The length of the CDR3 is 13 residues. CDR1 and CDR2 from the germline V gene are SGHNT and YYREEE (reference sequence). After removal of 4 bases from V and 10 bases from J, the junction contained 7 bases not matched to a gene. CDR3 nucleotide sequence: TGTGCCAGCAGCGCGACTCAGGGGGCTATTCAGTACTTC. The encoded protein is CASSATQGAIQYF.

V gene TRBV14 combines with J gene TRBJ1-6, with unresolved D. Per germline, CDR1 SGHDN and CDR2 FVKESK. CDR3 length: 13 residues. Trimming took 2 bases from V and 5 from J, leaving 4 bases between them. CDR3 coding DNA: TGTGCCAGCAGCCAAAGAGATAATTCACCCCTCCACTTT. It codes for CASSQRDNSPLHF.

CDR3 region: CAILTGTDYGYTF. The DNA for the CDR3 is TGTGCAATCTTAACGGGGACAGACTATGGCTACACCTTC. The chain recombines TRBV13 with TRBJ1-2; TRBD1 matches at 7 bases. CDR3 length: 13 residues. Germline CDR1 reads PRHDT; CDR2 reads FYEKMQ (reference sequence).

V is TRBV6-1 and J is TRBJ2-1; D perhaps matches TRBD2 (6 bases). Germline V gives CDR1 MNHNS, CDR2 SASEGT. V lost 6 bases, J lost 5 bases, and 17 bases lay in between. The CDR3 length is 15 residues. This CDR3 is CASRRPGLGHNEQFF. The CDR3 DNA is TGTGCCAGCAGACGGCCGGGACTGGGCCACAATGAGCAGTTCTTC.

This clone was counted between two and nine times. The rearrangement links TRBV19 to TRBJ1-1, with no clear D. CDR3 length: 16 residues. The germline gives CDR1 LNHDA, CDR2 SQIVND (reference sequence). Trimming took 4 bases from V and 0 from J, leaving 15 bases between them. The CDR3 region is CASSNGRLLMNTEAFF. CDR3 nucleotides: TGTGCCAGTAGTAACGGGAGGCTTCTCATGAACACTGAAGCTTTCTTT. Using reference TRBV19 and TRBJ1-1 for the parts outside the CDR3, the full variable domain is DGGITQSPKYLFRKEGQNVTLSCEQNLNHDAMYWYRQDPGQGLRLIYYSQIVNDFQKGDIAEGYSVSREKKESFPLTVTSAQKNPTAFYLCASSNGRLLMNTEAFFGQGTRLTVV.

The chain couples TRBV6-6 to TRBJ1-1; unclear D gene. The V end was cut by 2 bases, the J end by 1 base, with 5 bases between. The germline gives CDR1 MNHNY, CDR2 SVGAGI (reference sequence). This CDR3 has 13 amino acids. CDR3 sequence reads: CASSYRKNTEAFF. CDR3 nucleotides: TGTGCCAGCAGTTACCGGAAGAACACTGAAGCTTTCTTT.

The chain has TRBV29-1 and TRBJ1-2; TRBD1 might be the D (6 bases). The V end was cut by 7 bases, the J end by 2 bases, with 14 bases between. Per germline, CDR1 SQVTM and CDR2 ANQGSEA. CDR3 length equals 13 residues. The CDR3 nucleotides are TGCAGCGCAGTCAACAGGGCGAACTATGGCTACACCTTC. It codes for CSAVNRANYGYTF.

V usage is TRBV2 and J usage is TRBJ2-5; 7 positions match TRBD1. Per the germline V gene, CDR1 is SNHLY and CDR2 is FYNNEI. The CDR3 contains 13 residues. The trim removed 11 bases at V and 2 bases at J, leaving 8 bases unmatched. The CDR3 DNA follows: TGTGCCCTGCACAGGGGCCCTCAAGAGACCCAGTACTTC. It encodes CALHRGPQETQYF.

V gene TRBV6-1 combines with J gene TRBJ1-4; D remains ambiguous. Between the trimmed V and J ends, which lost 3 bases and 5 bases, there was a span of 10 bases. The CDR3 length is 14 residues. Per the germline V gene, CDR1 is MNHNS and CDR2 is SASEGT. DNA for the CDR3: TGTGCCAGCAGTGACTACTTTATCAATGAAAAACTGTTTTTT. Translation: CASSDYFINEKLFF.

The CDR3 loop is CATGTYYEQYF. The CDR3 nucleotides read TGTGCCACCGGGACTTACTACGAGCAGTACTTC. V usage is TRBV2 and J usage is TRBJ2-7, with D perhaps matching TRBD2 (6 bases). The germline CDR1 and CDR2 sequences are SNHLY and FYNNEI. The length of the CDR3 is 11 residues. The V gene lost 10 bases and the J gene lost 3 bases, with 10 bases spanning the gap.

The J gene is TRBJ2-3, the V gene TRBV5-6; no clear D. V was trimmed by 0 bases and J by 4 bases, leaving 12 bases between them. CDR3 length: 15 residues. In germline, CDR1 is SGHDT, CDR2 YYEEEE. The CDR3 is CASSLVPESPDTQYF. The CDR3 DNA is TGTGCCAGCAGCTTGGTACCCGAGAGCCCAGATACGCAGTATTTT.

V usage is TRBV4-1 and J usage is TRBJ2-1; 9 bases are a match to TRBD2. In germline, CDR1 is MGHRA, CDR2 YSYEKL. This CDR3 is 18 amino acids long. After removal of 4 bases from V and 7 bases from J, the junction contained 17 bases not matched to a gene. For the CDR3, the DNA is TGCGCCAGCAGCCCCCTTGGGGTCAGCGGGAGGAATTATAATGAGCAGTTCTTC. It encodes CASSPLGVSGRNYNEQFF.

This chain joins TRBV7-9 and TRBJ1-4; 8 bases line up with TRBD1. V lost 4 bases, J lost 5 bases, and 3 bases stayed unmatched. The germline V gene encodes CDR1 SEHNR and CDR2 FQNEAQ (reference sequence). This CDR3 comprises 14 residues. CDR3 sequence: CASSSRGRNEKLFF. Written as DNA, the CDR3 is TGTGCCAGCAGCTCCAGGGGGCGAAATGAAAAACTGTTTTTT.